One and the same sample provided the 15 T cell receptor beta chains below, sequenced in a study of OX40 agonist ivuxolimab in advanced cancers. The library came from the immunoSEQ multiplex PCR assay. Drawn from immuneACCESS, this table holds only the in-frame rearrangements with V and J called that TCRdb kept. Clones are partly lost; checked studies trace under half to an unresolved V gene and leave the rest unexplained. This sample gives tens of thousands of clones in total; over 80% of them show up just once. Approximately 4.3% of the sample is held by the ten biggest clonotypes. The sequencing used CD4+ or CD8+ T cells sorted from blood, collected in a trial of the OX40 agonist ivuxolimab. Source of these receptors: an adult with an advanced solid tumor such as melanoma, head and neck, liver or kidney cancer.

The chain combines TRBV2 with TRBJ2-7, with 10 bases identical to TRBD2. V lost 8 bases and J lost 2; bases outside the gene matches: 9. This CDR3 has 15 amino acids. Per germline, CDR1 SNHLY and CDR2 FYNNEI. The chain's CDR3 is CASRGASGSPYEQYF. CDR3 DNA sequence: TGTGCCAGCCGGGGGGCTAGCGGGAGCCCCTACGAGCAGTACTTC.

The rearrangement uses TRBV6-5 and TRBJ2-1; 8 bases map to TRBD2. The V gene end was trimmed by 4 bases and the J gene end by 6 bases; junction bases not matched to a gene: 11. This CDR3 region has 16 residues. In germline, CDR1 is MNHEY, CDR2 SVGAGI. The CDR3 region has the DNA TGTGCCAGCAGTTCCCCAGCGGGAGCCAAATTCAATGAGCAGTTCTTC. Encoded protein: CASSSPAGAKFNEQFF.

The rearrangement links TRBV7-8 to TRBJ1-2; maybe TRBD1 (5 bases). Germline assignment: CDR1 SGHVS and CDR2 FQNEAQ. The CDR3 covers 13 residues. Deletions cut 5 bases from V and 7 bases from J, with 14 bases between. The CDR3 loop is CASSPPEGLGYTF. Written as DNA, the CDR3 is TGTGCCAGCAGCCCCCCGGAGGGGCTTGGCTACACCTTC.

This rearrangement joins TRBV9 to TRBJ2-7, with TRBD1 matching over 9 bases. In germline, CDR1 is SGDLS, CDR2 YYNGEE. The CDR3 runs to 17 residues. The ends lost 3 bases at V and 3 bases at J; junction bases unmatched: 13. CDR3 residues: CASSDAPGTGIYYEQYF. The CDR3 DNA reads as TGTGCCAGCAGCGACGCGCCCGGGACAGGGATCTACTACGAGCAGTACTTC.

This clone appeared a single time. The rearrangement joins TRBV27 to TRBJ2-1; TRBD2 matches 9 bases. V dropped 9 bases and J dropped 0; count of bases not matched to a gene: 6. CDR1 is MNHEY, CDR2 SMNVEV, per germline (reference sequence). CDR3 length: 15 residues. The CDR3 sequence is CASGSGRYSYNEQFF. The CDR3 nucleotides are TGTGCCAGTGGTAGCGGGAGATACTCCTACAATGAGCAGTTCTTC.

J is TRBJ1-3 and V is TRBV28, with a weak D call TRBD1 (6 bases). Germline assignment: CDR1 MDHEN and CDR2 SYDVKM. CDR3 size: 19 residues. Between the trimmed V and J ends, which lost 6 bases and 3 bases, there was a span of 27 bases. The CDR3 spells CASRAGHRGVFGVGNTIYF. CDR3 sequence (DNA): TGTGCCAGCAGAGCGGGACACCGGGGAGTCTTCGGGGTTGGAAACACCATATATTTT. The variable domain in full, with the rest retrieved from reference TRBV28 and TRBJ1-3, is DVKVTQSSRYLVKRTGEKVFLECVQDMDHENMFWYRQDPGLGLRLIYFSYDVKMKEKGDIPEGYSVSREKKERFSLILESASTNQTSMYLCASRAGHRGVFGVGNTIYFGEGSWLTVV.

The chain uses TRBV11-2 and TRBJ2-1; 16 bases match TRBD2. V lost 3 bases to trimming and J lost 5 bases; unmatched junction nucleotides: 1. In germline, CDR1 is SGHAT, CDR2 FQNNGV. The CDR3 runs 16 residues. The CDR3 nucleotides read TGTGCCAGCAGCTTGGGACTAGCGGGAGGGCACAATGAGCAGTTCTTC. This codes for CASSLGLAGGHNEQFF.

V gene TRBV9 combines with J gene TRBJ2-1, with TRBD2 matching 10 bases. This CDR3 region has 15 residues. The ends lost 0 bases at V and 6 bases at J; junction bases unmatched: 3. CDR1 and CDR2 from the germline V gene are SGDLS and YYNGEE. This chain's CDR3 is CASSVVASGSNEQFF. The CDR3 bases are TGTGCCAGCAGCGTAGTCGCTAGCGGGAGCAATGAGCAGTTCTTC. Drawing the rest from reference TRBV9 and TRBJ2-1, the complete variable domain is DSGVTQTPKHLITATGQRVTLRCSPRSGDLSVYWYQQSLDQGLQFLIQYYNGEERAKGNILERFSAQQFPDLHSELNLSSLELGDSALYFCASSVVASGSNEQFFGPGTRLTVL.

J is TRBJ2-1 and V is TRBV9; D perhaps matches TRBD1 (6 bases). The CDR3 is 16 residues long. Trimming pared 0 bases from V and 5 bases from J, leaving 15 bases between. Germline CDR1 is SGDLS and CDR2 is YYNGEE. Written as DNA, the CDR3 is TGTGCCAGCAGCGTAGCTGTACAGGGAATAAACAATGAGCAGTTCTTC. Protein: CASSVAVQGINNEQFF. Combining the CDR3 with reference TRBV9 and TRBJ2-1 gives the whole variable domain DSGVTQTPKHLITATGQRVTLRCSPRSGDLSVYWYQQSLDQGLQFLIQYYNGEERAKGNILERFSAQQFPDLHSELNLSSLELGDSALYFCASSVAVQGINNEQFFGPGTRLTVL.

V usage is TRBV13 and J usage is TRBJ2-7, with no clear D. From germline, CDR1 is PRHDT and CDR2 FYEKMQ (reference sequence). The V end was cut by 0 bases, the J end by 0 bases, with 6 bases between. The CDR3 sequence is 14 residues long. The CDR3 sequence is CASSLGGNSYEQYF. The CDR3 DNA reads as TGTGCCAGCAGCTTAGGTGGGAACTCCTACGAGCAGTACTTC.

This sequence joins TRBV6-5 and TRBJ2-1; possible D gene TRBD2, 5 bases. Trimming took off 2 bases at V and 5 bases at J, with 13 bases between the two ends. This CDR3 spans 15 amino acids. Per the germline V gene, CDR1 is MNHEY and CDR2 is SVGAGI. The CDR3 DNA reads TGTGCCAGCAGTTACCAGCTTGTCGGGGACAATGAGCAGTTCTTC. Protein sequence: CASSYQLVGDNEQFF.

CDR3 in amino acids: CSVVGLAGADTQYF. CDR3 DNA: TGCAGCGTTGTAGGGCTAGCGGGGGCAGATACGCAGTATTTT. The chain carries TRBV29-1 and TRBJ2-3, with 10 bases fitting TRBD2. Unmatched junction bases numbered 5, after V lost 4 bases and J lost 4 bases. Germline-derived CDR1 and CDR2 are SQVTM and ANQGSEA. This CDR3 has 14 residues.

The chain employs TRBV5-1 and TRBJ1-1; weak D call: TRBD1 (5 bases). There are 17 residues in the CDR3. Trimming took 0 bases from V and 1 from J, leaving 16 bases between them. CDR1 is SGHRS, CDR2 YFSETQ, per germline. CDR3 in amino acids: CASSLAGGVSGNTEAFF. Written as DNA, the CDR3 is TGCGCCAGCAGCTTGGCCGGGGGGGTCAGCGGGAACACTGAAGCTTTCTTT.

Points on this clone: Within the sample, other DNA sequences also encode this same CDR3. The chain couples TRBV2 to TRBJ2-5; no definite D call. V shed 3 bases and J shed 2 bases, with 10 bases lying between them. CDR1 is SNHLY, CDR2 FYNNEI, per germline. This CDR3 region has 14 residues. In nucleotides, the CDR3 is TGTGCCAGCAGTGAGCTTGCAGGTCAAGAGACCCAGTACTTC. This gives the protein CASSELAGQETQYF.

The V gene is TRBV19, the J gene TRBJ2-5; D is tentatively TRBD1 or TRBD2 (6 bases each). Germline CDR1 reads LNHDA; CDR2 reads SQIVND (reference sequence). The V end lost 6 bases, the J end lost 5 bases, and 22 bases lay between the germline ends. The CDR3 contains 16 residues. DNA of the CDR3: TGTGCCAGTAGCTGGGGTGGGGGGCCTCTTCTCGAGACCCAGTACTTC. This gives the protein CASSWGGGPLLETQYF. Together with reference TRBV19 and TRBJ2-5, the CDR3 gives the full variable domain: DGGITQSPKYLFRKEGQNVTLSCEQNLNHDAMYWYRQDPGQGLRLIYYSQIVNDFQKGDIAEGYSVSREKKESFPLTVTSAQKNPTAFYLCASSWGGGPLLETQYFGPGTRLLVL.